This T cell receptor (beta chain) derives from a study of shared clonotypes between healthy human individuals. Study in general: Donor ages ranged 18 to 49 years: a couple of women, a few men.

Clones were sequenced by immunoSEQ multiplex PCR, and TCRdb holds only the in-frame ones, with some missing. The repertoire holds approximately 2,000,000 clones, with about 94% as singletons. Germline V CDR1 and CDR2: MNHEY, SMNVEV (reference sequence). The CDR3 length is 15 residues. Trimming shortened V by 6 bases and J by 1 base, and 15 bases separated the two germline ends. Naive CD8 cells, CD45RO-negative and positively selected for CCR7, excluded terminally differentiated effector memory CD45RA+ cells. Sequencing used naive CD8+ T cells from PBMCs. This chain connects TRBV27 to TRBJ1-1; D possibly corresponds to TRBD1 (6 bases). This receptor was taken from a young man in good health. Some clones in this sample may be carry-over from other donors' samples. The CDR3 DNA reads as TGTGCCAGCAGATCCCTGGTAGGGGGGAACACTGAAGCTTTCTTT. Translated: CASRSLVGGNTEAFF.